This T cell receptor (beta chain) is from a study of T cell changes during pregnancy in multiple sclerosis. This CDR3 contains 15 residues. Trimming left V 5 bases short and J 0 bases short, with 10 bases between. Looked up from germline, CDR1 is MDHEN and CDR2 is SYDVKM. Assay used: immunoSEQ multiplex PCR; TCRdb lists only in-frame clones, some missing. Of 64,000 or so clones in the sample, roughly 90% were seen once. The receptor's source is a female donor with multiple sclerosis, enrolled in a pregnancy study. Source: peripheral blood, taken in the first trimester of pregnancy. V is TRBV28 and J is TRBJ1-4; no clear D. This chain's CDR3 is CASSPYRSTNEKLFF. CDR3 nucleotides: TGTGCCAGCAGTCCTTACAGATCAACTAATGAAAAACTGTTTTTT.